A single sample gave rise to the 26 T cell receptor beta chains below, sequenced in a study of shared clonotypes between healthy human individuals. The protocol was immunoSEQ multiplex PCR, while the TCRdb copy is restricted to in-frame clones and leaves out a portion. The profile shows 550,000 to 700,000 clones, less than 80% of them singletons. The sequencing input was memory CD4+ T cells sorted from blood. Subset defined: CD45RA-negative fraction. These receptors originate from a woman younger than 45 in good health.

This chain joins TRBV5-1 and TRBJ2-5; 13 bases fit TRBD2. This CDR3 spans 17 amino acids. V trimming: 1 base; J trimming: 3 bases; junction bases outside the gene matches: 6. Per germline, CDR1 SGHRS and CDR2 YFSETQ. The CDR3 sequence is CASSLKRTSGSEETQYF. The CDR3 DNA sequence: TGCGCCAGCAGCTTGAAAAGGACTAGCGGGAGTGAAGAGACCCAGTACTTC.

With regard to this clone: This may be a read error, as it is one base from a much larger clone. This specimen includes other DNA sequences encoding the same CDR3. This chain joins TRBV20-1 and TRBJ2-7, with D uncertain. CDR1 is DFQATT, CDR2 SNEGSKA, per germline (reference sequence). CDR3 length equals 10 residues. In DNA form, the CDR3 reads TGCAGCGCTCGACTCCGCGAGCAGTACTTC. Amino acids: CSARLREQYF.

The chain links TRBV19 to TRBJ1-1; 7 nucleotides line up with TRBD1. Germline-derived CDR1 and CDR2 are LNHDA and SQIVND (reference sequence). The ends lost 7 bases at V and 4 bases at J; junction bases unmatched: 12. The length of the CDR3 is 15 residues. The CDR3 bases are TGTGCCAGTATCGCCTCGGGACAGACGATCACTGAAGCTTTCTTT. It yields the protein CASIASGQTITEAFF. Full variable domain (rest looked up from reference TRBV19 and TRBJ1-1): DGGITQSPKYLFRKEGQNVTLSCEQNLNHDAMYWYRQDPGQGLRLIYYSQIVNDFQKGDIAEGYSVSREKKESFPLTVTSAQKNPTAFYLCASIASGQTITEAFFGQGTRLTVV.

V gene TRBV6-5 combines with J gene TRBJ2-3; D remains unclear. Per germline, CDR1 MNHEY and CDR2 SVGAGI. Trimming removed 0 bases at V and 8 bases at J, with 15 bases between. The CDR3 spans 15 residues. CDR3 nucleotide sequence: TGTGCCAGCAGTTACTCCGAGTTGGTGCGCTCTACGCAGTATTTT. This codes for CASSYSELVRSTQYF.

The chain couples TRBV7-8 to TRBJ1-1, with D possibly being TRBD1 (6 bases). Deletions cut 5 bases from V and 5 bases from J, with 18 bases between. CDR1 and CDR2 from the germline V gene are SGHVS and FQNEAQ. This CDR3 spans 15 amino acids. DNA for the CDR3: TGTGCCAGCAGCCAAGGTCTAGGGGGATATACTGAAGCTTTCTTT. Protein: CASSQGLGGYTEAFF.

This clone was recorded once. The V gene is TRBV5-1, the J gene TRBJ1-1; D gene uncertain. V lost 3 bases and J lost 0, with 18 bases in between. There are 17 residues in the CDR3. Germline CDR1 and CDR2: SGHRS and YFSETQ. The CDR3 reads CASSSSRREPMNTEAFF. CDR3 DNA: TGCGCCAGCAGCTCGAGTAGGAGGGAACCCATGAACACTGAAGCTTTCTTT.

The J gene is TRBJ2-7, the V gene TRBV19; 9 bases fit TRBD1. The V and J ends lost 3 bases and 4 bases, in that order; junction bases with no gene match: 4. Germline V gives CDR1 LNHDA, CDR2 SQIVND (reference sequence). The CDR3 is 14 amino acids. CDR3 sequence: CASSIEGQGYEQYF. CDR3 bases: TGTGCCAGTAGTATCGAGGGACAGGGTTACGAGCAGTACTTC.

The rearrangement links TRBV5-6 to TRBJ1-5; 7 positions match TRBD1. The CDR3 sequence is 15 residues long. CDR1 and CDR2 from the germline V gene are SGHDT and YYEEEE. V trimming: 0 bases; J trimming: 11 bases; junction bases outside the gene matches: 11. For the CDR3, the DNA is TGTGCCAGCAGCTTGGGTGGGACAGCCCTCAGGGCCCAGCATTTT. It translates to CASSLGGTALRAQHF.

The gene calls are TRBV2 and TRBJ2-3; the match to TRBD2 covers 9 bases. Germline trimming cut 6 bases from V and 0 bases from J; bases unmatched to any gene: 4. CDR1 is SNHLY, CDR2 FYNNEI, per germline. The CDR3 contains 15 residues. The CDR3 loop reads CASSASGRSTDTQYF. Written as DNA, the CDR3 is TGTGCCAGCAGCGCGAGCGGGAGGAGCACAGATACGCAGTATTTT.

The table lists this clone with a few counts. V gene TRBV7-9 combines with J gene TRBJ1-1; D is unresolved. The germline gives CDR1 SEHNR, CDR2 FQNEAQ (reference sequence). V was trimmed by 3 bases and J by 6 bases, leaving 11 bases between them. The CDR3 spans 13 residues. The CDR3 DNA sequence: TGTGCCAGCAGCTTTTCAACTGTATCTGAAGCTTTCTTT. It encodes CASSFSTVSEAFF.

This clone was seen a few times. The genes are TRBV14 and TRBJ2-1; 14 nucleotides line up with TRBD2. Looked up from germline, CDR1 is SGHDN and CDR2 is FVKESK. The CDR3 is 19 amino acids. V lost 6 bases to trimming and J lost 0 bases; unmatched junction nucleotides: 10. CDR3 DNA: TGTGCCAGCAGGCCCACCGGGACTAGCGGGAGTTTCTCCTACAATGAGCAGTTCTTC. Translating gives CASRPTGTSGSFSYNEQFF.

This clone was counted only a few times. The CDR3 loop is CASSTHEGGLGETQYF. The DNA of the CDR3 is TGTGCCAGTAGTACCCATGAGGGAGGACTCGGGGAGACCCAGTACTTC. The chain joins TRBV19 to TRBJ2-5; D possibly corresponds to TRBD2 (6 bases). The V end lost 4 bases, the J end lost 5 bases, and 20 bases lay between the germline ends. CDR3 length: 16 residues. Germline assignment: CDR1 LNHDA and CDR2 SQIVND (reference sequence). Full variable domain (outside the CDR3, taken from reference TRBV19 and TRBJ2-5): DGGITQSPKYLFRKEGQNVTLSCEQNLNHDAMYWYRQDPGQGLRLIYYSQIVNDFQKGDIAEGYSVSREKKESFPLTVTSAQKNPTAFYLCASSTHEGGLGETQYFGPGTRLLVL.

This clone was counted between two and nine times. The V gene is TRBV19, the J gene TRBJ2-1; 8 bases align to TRBD2. Germline V gene sequence: CDR1 LNHDA, CDR2 SQIVND (reference sequence). Trimming at V came to 3 bases and at J to 6 bases, leaving 19 bases not matched to a gene. CDR3 length: 19 residues. The CDR3 DNA follows: TGTGCCAGTAGTATTGATAGCGCTAGCGGGCCTTTTTTTATCAATGAGCAGTTCTTC. Translating gives CASSIDSASGPFFINEQFF.

The chain carries TRBV5-6 and TRBJ2-7, with D possibly being TRBD2 (5 bases). The V gene lost 2 bases and the J gene lost 5 bases, with 8 bases spanning the gap. Germline CDR1 is SGHDT and CDR2 is YYEEEE. The CDR3 runs 12 residues. The DNA of the CDR3 is TGTGCCAGCAGCTTCCGGCGGGACGAGCAGTACTTC. Amino acid sequence: CASSFRRDEQYF. Based on the CDR3 plus reference TRBV5-6 and TRBJ2-7, the full variable domain is DAGVTQSPTHLIKTRGQQVTLRCSPKSGHDTVSWYQQALGQGPQFIFQYYEEEERQRGNFPDRFSGHQFPNYSSELNVNALLLGDSALYLCASSFRRDEQYFGPGTRLTVT.

Comments on this clone: Different DNA sequences within this sample yield the same CDR3. The chain is built from TRBV10-3 and TRBJ1-5; no clear D. The length of the CDR3 is 12 residues. V was trimmed by 2 bases and J by 2 bases, leaving 1 base between them. Germline assignment: CDR1 ENHRY and CDR2 SYGVKD. The CDR3 loop reads CAISEGNQPQHF. The CDR3 bases are TGTGCCATCAGTGAGGGCAATCAGCCCCAGCATTTT.

V and J are TRBV6-5 and TRBJ1-4; D remains ambiguous. Trimming pared 6 bases from V and 6 bases from J, leaving 14 bases between. Germline lookup yields CDR1 MNHEY and CDR2 SVGAGI. This CDR3 region has 14 residues. CDR3 sequence: CASSPGRADEKLFF. CDR3 nucleotide sequence: TGTGCCAGCAGCCCCGGGAGGGCGGATGAAAAACTGTTTTTT.

This sequence joins TRBV6-1 and TRBJ1-2; maybe TRBD1 (5 bases). The V gene lost 4 bases and the J gene lost 0 bases, with 12 bases spanning the gap. Germline V gene lookup returns CDR1 MNHNS and CDR2 SASEGT. The CDR3 sequence is 15 residues long. CDR3 nucleotide sequence: TGTGCCAGCAGTGGGACGGACAAGACTAACTATGGCTACACCTTC. Translating gives CASSGTDKTNYGYTF.

This sequence joins TRBV5-8 and TRBJ1-2; the match to TRBD1 covers 7 bases. This CDR3 region has 14 residues. Looked up from germline, CDR1 is SGHTS and CDR2 is YDEGEE. V lost 0 bases and J lost 2; bases outside the gene matches: 1. CDR3 sequence (DNA): TGTGCCAGCAGCTTGGGGGACAGAAACTATGGCTACACCTTC. It is translated as CASSLGDRNYGYTF.

This clone has a single count. The chain has TRBV29-1 and TRBJ2-4; D remains unclear. The CDR3 has 14 residues. Germline assignment: CDR1 SQVTM and CDR2 ANQGSEA. V was clipped by 6 bases and J by 0 bases, with 12 bases between them. The CDR3 coding sequence is TGCAGCGTGGGCGAGCCTATAGCCAAAAACATTCAGTACTTC. It translates to CSVGEPIAKNIQYF.

The V and J genes are TRBV29-1 and TRBJ2-5; D possibly uses TRBD1 or TRBD2 (5 bases each). Germline CDR1 is SQVTM and CDR2 is ANQGSEA. CDR3 length: 14 amino acids. V lost 6 bases and J lost 0, with 14 bases in between. Written as DNA, the CDR3 is TGCAGCGTCGCCGGGACGGACTACCAAGAGACCCAGTACTTC. Protein: CSVAGTDYQETQYF.

The chain couples TRBV6-1 to TRBJ2-7; D is unclear. The CDR3 contains 14 residues. Germline CDR1 is MNHNS and CDR2 is SASEGT. The V end lost 1 base, the J end lost 1 base, and 8 bases lay between the germline ends. The CDR3 DNA reads TGTGCCAGCAGTGAAGTGGAGATTTCCTACGAGCAGTACTTC. This translates into CASSEVEISYEQYF.

The chain joins TRBV30 to TRBJ2-3; TRBD2 agrees at 8 bases. The V gene's germline CDR1 is GTSNPN and CDR2 SVGIG (reference sequence). The CDR3 loop spans 14 amino acids. V shed 5 bases, J shed 3 bases, and the junction held 7 bases outside the gene matches. DNA of the CDR3: TGTGCCTGGCGCCCCGGGACTAGAACAGATACGCAGTATTTT. It yields the protein CAWRPGTRTDTQYF.

V is TRBV19 and J is TRBJ2-1; possible D gene TRBD1, 6 bases. CDR1 LNHDA and CDR2 SQIVND come from the germline V gene (reference sequence). The CDR3 spans 14 residues. V lost 8 bases to trimming and J lost 4 bases, with 15 bases between them. CDR3 bases: TGTGCCAGTGGAATGGGGGACACATACAATGAGCAGTTCTTC. As protein: CASGMGDTYNEQFF.

The V gene is TRBV19, the J gene TRBJ1-5, with D unclear. Trimming stripped 10 bases from V and 1 base from J, with 14 bases between. The CDR3 length is 14 residues. From germline, CDR1 is LNHDA and CDR2 SQIVND (reference sequence). The CDR3 reads CATDQLASNQPQHF. CDR3 DNA: TGTGCCACTGATCAGTTAGCCAGCAATCAGCCCCAGCATTTT.

The rearrangement uses TRBV5-8 and TRBJ2-5; 12 nucleotides agree with TRBD2. J lost 4 bases, V lost 5 bases, and 6 bases had no gene match. The CDR3 has 15 amino acids. Germline CDR1 is SGHTS and CDR2 is YDEGEE. CDR3 sequence reads: CASSQTSGSRETQYF. CDR3 sequence (DNA): TGTGCCAGCAGTCAGACTAGCGGGAGTCGAGAGACCCAGTACTTC. Filled out from reference TRBV5-8 and TRBJ2-5, the complete variable domain reads EAGVTQSPTHLIKTRGQQATLRCSPISGHTSVYWYQQALGLGLQFLLWYDEGEERNRGNFPPRFSGRQFPNYSSELNVNALELEDSALYLCASSQTSGSRETQYFGPGTRLLVL.

This clone was seen only once. This rearrangement joins TRBV5-4 to TRBJ2-2; possible D gene TRBD2, 7 bases. This CDR3 has 16 amino acids. The germline CDR1 and CDR2 sequences are SGHNT and YYREEE (reference sequence). V lost 3 bases, J lost 6 bases, and 18 bases lay in between. In DNA, the CDR3 is TGTGCCAGCAGCTCCCTTCAGGGGAGGGCCGCCGGGGAGCTGTTTTTT. Protein product: CASSSLQGRAAGELFF.